The present T cell receptor (beta chain) was sequenced within a study of CD8 T cells in Susac syndrome. Whole-study findings and limits: In total CD8+ repertoires, around 17 Susac-specific public clones were found, and CD8+ TEMRA repertoires had about five.

The CDR3 extends over 15 amino acids. The ends lost 0 bases at V and 9 bases at J; junction bases unmatched: 8. From germline, CDR1 is SGHDN and CDR2 FVKESK. With random hexamers, roughly 0.45 to 1 ug RNA was reverse transcribed. TCRdb reprocessed the immunoSEQ multiplex PCR reads via MiXCR and lists one record per CDR3 protein. The table records roughly 86,000 distinct CDR3 sequences, 96% of them present only once. This clonotype was seen once. Its specificity is unknown. CD8+ and CD4+ T cells were negatively isolated; TEMRA cells were FACS-enriched. The origin of this receptor is a human donor with Susac syndrome. Specimen: CD8+ T cells from PBMCs. V and J are TRBV14 and TRBJ2-3, with 8 positions matching TRBD2. The CDR3 sequence is CASSQEGGGPLTQYF. In DNA, the CDR3 is TGTGCCAGCAGCCAAGAGGGCGGGGGGCCGTTAACGCAGTATTTT.